This TCR beta chain derives from a study of a mutant IDH1 vaccine in newly diagnosed glioma. Study at large: Most patients had received both radiotherapy and temozolomide, the prior options being radiotherapy, temozolomide, or both.

Time point denoted: week 35, safety follow-up. Every single dose of the vaccine, 300 ug of mutant IDH1 20-mer peptide, came with topical imiquimod. Overall study results and limits: A vaccine-induced immune response developed in about 93% of the patients.

Sequencing was performed with immunoSEQ multiplex PCR; in TCRdb, only in-frame clones are kept and a portion is missing. The repertoire has roughly 25,000 clones, approximately 87% of them found once; the top ten carry 25% to 35%. The V and J ends lost 4 bases and 8 bases, in that order; junction bases with no gene match: 9. The CDR3 loop spans 15 amino acids. Looked up from germline, CDR1 is SGHKS and CDR2 is YYEKEE (reference sequence). This clone appeared a single time. What it binds is not known. This sample comprised PBMCs, obtained from a glioma patient whose treatment included an IDH1 peptide vaccine. The rearrangement links TRBV5-5 to TRBJ1-4; 9 bases line up with TRBD1. The sequence was obtained from a man aged 30 to 45 with glioma. The CDR3 coding sequence is TGTGCCAGCAGCCCGAGTGTGGGACAGGGCGAAAAACTGTTTTTT. Amino acids: CASSPSVGQGEKLFF. The whole variable domain, filled in from reference TRBV5-5 and TRBJ1-4, reads DAGVTQSPTHLIKTRGQQVTLRCSPISGHKSVSWYQQVLGQGPQFIFQYYEKEERGRGNFPDRFSARQFPNYSSELNVNALLLGDSALYLCASSPSVGQGEKLFFGSGTQLSVL.